These T cell receptor beta chains were read from a single sample in a study of technical replicates of blood from a few donors. Here immunoSEQ multiplex PCR was the method, and the copy in TCRdb shows in-frame clones only, minus some. Of 95,000 to 100,000 clones listed, approximately 96% are singletons. The sequenced sample was T cells isolated from PBMCs. The source is a human donor in good health. The CDR3 runs from the conserved cysteine through the conserved F or W. The D gene is left open where the match is weak. Clone size is shown for a subset of rows, as once, few, many or a class of expanded clone.

d_gene: NA
v_gene: TRBV28
abundance: NA
j_gene: TRBJ2-6
CDR3nt: TGTGCCAGCAGTGAGAAAGCCAAAACTGGGGCCAACGTCCTGACTTTC
CDR3aa: CASSEKAKTGANVLTF

d_gene: NA
v_gene: TRBV19
abundance: once
j_gene: TRBJ2-5
CDR3nt: TGTGCCAGTAGTATGACTAGGAAAGAGACCCAGTACTTC
CDR3aa: CASSMTRKETQYF

d_gene: NA
v_gene: TRBV10-2
abundance: NA
j_gene: TRBJ1-2
CDR3nt: TGCGCCAGCGGTGTCGGGGAGCAGCACACCTTC
CDR3aa: CASGVGEQHTF

d_gene: NA
v_gene: TRBV15
abundance: NA
j_gene: TRBJ1-5
CDR3nt: TGTGCCACCAGCAGAGATAAAGGGGAAGGTCAGCCCCAGCATTTT
CDR3aa: CATSRDKGEGQPQHF

d_gene: NA
v_gene: TRBV27
abundance: NA
j_gene: TRBJ2-7
CDR3nt: TGTGCCAGCAGTCCTCCCCCGGGAGTTAGAGGGGCCTACGAGCAGTACTTC
CDR3aa: CASSPPPGVRGAYEQYF

d_gene: TRBD1
v_gene: TRBV29-1
abundance: once
j_gene: TRBJ1-1
CDR3nt: TGCAGCGTAGGACAGGGCCAAGCTTTCTTT
CDR3aa: CSVGQGQAFF

d_gene: NA
v_gene: TRBV30
abundance: NA
j_gene: TRBJ1-2
CDR3nt: TGTGCCTGGAGTTCGGGGGTGGGGGGCTACACCTTC
CDR3aa: CAWSSGVGGYTF

d_gene: TRBD2
v_gene: TRBV4-1
abundance: NA
j_gene: TRBJ2-7
CDR3nt: TGCGCCAGCAGCCCCCGACAGGCTTCGACTAGCGGGGGTTACTACGAGCAGTACTTC
CDR3aa: CASSPRQASTSGGYYEQYF

d_gene: NA
v_gene: TRBV2
abundance: NA
j_gene: TRBJ2-3
CDR3nt: TGTGCCAGCAGTGACGTTGTAGATACGCAGTATTTT
CDR3aa: CASSDVVDTQYF

d_gene: NA
v_gene: TRBV4-1
abundance: NA
j_gene: TRBJ1-1
CDR3nt: TGCGCCAGCAGCCGAGAAGACAGGCCGAACACTGAAGCTTTCTTT
CDR3aa: CASSREDRPNTEAFF

d_gene: NA
v_gene: TRBV19
abundance: NA
j_gene: TRBJ2-6
CDR3nt: TGTGCCAGTAGAGGGACATTCGCTGGGGCCAACGTCCTGACTTTC
CDR3aa: CASRGTFAGANVLTF

d_gene: NA
v_gene: TRBV19
abundance: NA
j_gene: TRBJ1-1
CDR3nt: TGTGCCAGTAGTATAGTACAGCCTCTATACATGAACACTGAAGCTTTCTTT
CDR3aa: CASSIVQPLYMNTEAFF

d_gene: NA
v_gene: TRBV30
abundance: NA
j_gene: TRBJ1-5
CDR3nt: TGTGCTGTAAGCGTCCAGCAGAATCAGCCCCAGCATTTT
CDR3aa: CAVSVQQNQPQHF

d_gene: TRBD2
v_gene: TRBV4-1
abundance: NA
j_gene: TRBJ2-1
CDR3nt: TGCGCCAGCAGCGCGACTAGCGGGGATGAGCAGTTCTTC
CDR3aa: CASSATSGDEQFF